This T cell receptor beta chain was captured by sequencing in a study of identical twins. Whole-study results and caveats: Findings came from cross-sectional statistics, without long-term follow-up of donors.

This CDR3 is built from 15 residues. V gave up 4 bases and J gave up 4 bases, with 16 bases separating them. The germline gives CDR1 MNHEY, CDR2 SVGAGI. TCRdb ran MiXCR on the 5' RACE reads and lists one entry per CDR3 protein. The table shows hundreds of thousands of distinct CDR3 sequences, with 18% occurring only once. This clonotype was seen a few times. Its antigen is unknown. The same sample was also used in a study of T cells expressing NK-cell markers. This second report adds: An anti-gamma-delta TCR antibody restricted sorting to alpha-beta TCR T cells in several experiments.

The chain uses TRBV6-5 and TRBJ1-2; tentatively, D is TRBD1 (5 bases). The TCR comes from a woman aged 18-35 years in good health. Sequencing used PBMCs. The CDR3 sequence is CASSSGPEASYGYTF. The CDR3 bases are TGTGCCAGCAGTTCGGGACCGGAGGCCAGCTATGGCTACACCTTC.